This T cell receptor (beta chain) was recorded in a study of T cell responses to AZD1222 COVID-19 vaccine. Points from the study as a whole: Mostly white British, mostly female donors; authors suggested clonal diversity may be underestimated. Vaccination with two AZD1222 doses was followed by a rise in Spike-specific TCR breadth and depth.

Assay: immunoSEQ multiplex PCR; the TCRdb copy retains only in-frame clones and omits some. The sample yields roughly 150,000 clones, about 90% seen once. Turning to this clone: Its specificity is unknown.

Germline CDR1 MNHNS, CDR2 SASEGT. This CDR3 has 15 residues. With 1 base removed from V and 2 bases from J, the gap between germline ends came to 11 bases. Source: peripheral blood, taken on day 0 of AZD1222 vaccination. This clonotype was sampled from an adult in good health. This chain joins TRBV6-1 and TRBJ1-2; tentatively, D is TRBD1 (5 bases). The CDR3 loop is CASSEGEGRNYGYTF. The CDR3 coding sequence is TGTGCCAGCAGTGAAGGAGAGGGGAGGAACTATGGCTACACCTTC.